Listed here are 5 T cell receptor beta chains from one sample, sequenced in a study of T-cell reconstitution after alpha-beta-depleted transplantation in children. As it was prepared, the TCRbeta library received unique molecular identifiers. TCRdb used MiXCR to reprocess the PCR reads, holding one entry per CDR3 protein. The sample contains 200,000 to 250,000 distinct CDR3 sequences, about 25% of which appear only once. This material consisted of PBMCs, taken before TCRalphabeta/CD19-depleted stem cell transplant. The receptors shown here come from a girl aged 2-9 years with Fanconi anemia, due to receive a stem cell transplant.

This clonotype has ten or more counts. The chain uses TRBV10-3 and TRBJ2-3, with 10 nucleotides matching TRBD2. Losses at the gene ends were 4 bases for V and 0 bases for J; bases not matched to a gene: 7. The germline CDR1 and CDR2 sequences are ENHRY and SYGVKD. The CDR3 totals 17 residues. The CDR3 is CAISGGGLASSTDTQYF. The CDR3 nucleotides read TGTGCCATCAGTGGAGGGGGACTAGCGTCTAGCACAGATACGCAGTATTTT.

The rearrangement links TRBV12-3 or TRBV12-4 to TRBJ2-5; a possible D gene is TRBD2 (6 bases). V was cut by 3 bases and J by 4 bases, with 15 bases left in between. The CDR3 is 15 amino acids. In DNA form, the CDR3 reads TGTGCCAGCAGTTTTTCGCTCTTGGGAGGAGAGACCCAGTACTTC. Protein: CASSFSLLGGETQYF.

CDR3 in DNA: TGTGCCAGCGGCCTCAACTTGGCGGGAGTAAGTGTGACAGATACGCAGTATTTT. Translation: CASGLNLAGVSVTDTQYF. This rearrangement joins TRBV12-3 or TRBV12-4 to TRBJ2-3, with TRBD2 matching 7 bases. The CDR3 loop spans 18 amino acids. The V segment lost 8 bases and the J segment 3 bases; nucleotides outside the gene matches: 20.

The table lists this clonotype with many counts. The CDR3 region is CASSFTTGNEQFF. CDR3 coding DNA: TGTGCCAGCAGCTTCACGACAGGGAATGAGCAGTTCTTC. The V call is TRBV5-6, the J call TRBJ2-1; 7 bases match TRBD1. V was pared by 2 bases and J by 7 bases, with 3 bases of the junction left unmatched. Germline CDR1 reads SGHDT; CDR2 reads YYEEEE. The CDR3 has 13 amino acids.

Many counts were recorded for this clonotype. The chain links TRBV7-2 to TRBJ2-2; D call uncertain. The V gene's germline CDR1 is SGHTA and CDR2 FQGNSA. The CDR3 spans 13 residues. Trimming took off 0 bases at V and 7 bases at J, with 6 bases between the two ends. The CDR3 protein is CASSLAWGGELFF. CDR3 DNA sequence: TGTGCCAGCAGCTTAGCGTGGGGCGGGGAGCTGTTTTTT.